This T cell receptor beta chain emerged from a study of cytomegalovirus exposure and HLA in healthy donors. Amplification used 60 Vbeta primers and 13 Jbeta primers. The protocol was immunoSEQ multiplex PCR, while the TCRdb copy is restricted to in-frame clones and leaves out a portion. The sample has some 67,000 clones; 80% to 90% are singletons. For this clone: Its antigen is not identified.

This CDR3 comprises 14 residues. The germline CDR1 and CDR2 sequences are GTSNPN and SVGIG (reference sequence). Trimming removed 2 bases from V and 6 bases from J; junction bases left unmatched: 3. Points from the study as a whole: In a later analysis, DRB1 alleles had the most associated TCRs; HLA-C alleles the fewest.

Sequencing was carried out using PBMCs. The genes are TRBV30 and TRBJ1-4; TRBD1 agrees at 10 bases. This sequence was found in a woman aged 30 to 39 in good health and CMV-seronegative. The CDR3 DNA reads TGTGCCTGGAGTCCGGGACAGGGGCATGAAAAACTGTTTTTT. Encoded protein: CAWSPGQGHEKLFF.